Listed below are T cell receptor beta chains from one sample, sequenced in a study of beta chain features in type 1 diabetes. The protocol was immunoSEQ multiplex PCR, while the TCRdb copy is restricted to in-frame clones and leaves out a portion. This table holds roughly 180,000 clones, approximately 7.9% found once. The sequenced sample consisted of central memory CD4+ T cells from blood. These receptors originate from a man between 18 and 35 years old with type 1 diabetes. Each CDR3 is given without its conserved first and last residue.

CDR3: ASSLEGVVGYQPQH
V: TRBV7-2

CDR3: ASSSQGVNEKLF
V: TRBV5-6

CDR3: ASSGRTGVNTGELF
V: TRBV19

CDR3: ASSTWTGQETQY
V: TRBV5-5

CDR3: ASSPDSNNEQF
V: TRBV5-4

CDR3: ASSQGQGALNEQF
V: TRBV4-2

CDR3: AWTSQETQY
V: TRBV30

CDR3: ASSLAGQSSNQPQH
V: TRBV7-2

CDR3: ASSFGQGAGYGYT
V: TRBV7-2

CDR3: ATTVDRGFSYEQY
V: TRBV15

CDR3: ASSPSAGANVLT
V: TRBV7-2

CDR3: ASSPQPSGRSTETQY
V: TRBV4-2

CDR3: ASSQGTGGDEQF
V: TRBV11-2

CDR3: ASEGTGGYEQY
V: TRBV25-1

CDR3: AWSGGTGFHEQY
V: TRBV30

CDR3: SVVAGNGYT
V: TRBV29-1

CDR3: ASSQTGPPIYGYT
V: TRBV27

CDR3: AWSVPGHGTEAF
V: TRBV30

CDR3: AISGYLAGGDNEQF
V: TRBV10-3

CDR3: ASSPLAGGITEAF
V: TRBV28

CDR3: ASTLRTLLQAGGSTDTQY
V: TRBV5-1

CDR3: ASSLALRQSTDTQY
V: TRBV5-6

CDR3: ASIIFMDRGSNQPQH
V: TRBV21-1

CDR3: ASSPDRVSYEQY
V: TRBV7-2

CDR3: AWSRDGSQPQH
V: TRBV30

CDR3: ASSHMNSPLH
V: TRBV7-9

CDR3: ASSYAIQGMNTEAF
V: TRBV6-8

CDR3: ASSVPGQPQH
V: TRBV27

CDR3: ASSLNTGGRDGYT
V: TRBV5-1

CDR3: ASSRGQGRSEQY
V: TRBV5-1

CDR3: ASSSYGQGGYEQY
V: TRBV6-5

CDR3: ASSFPGVSPLH
V: TRBV7-2

CDR3: ATSRGRGTDTQY
V: TRBV15

CDR3: ASSLRGGQETQY
V: TRBV5-1

CDR3: ASKEQHSTDTQY
V: TRBV19

CDR3: ASQTGEANTEAF
V: TRBV28

CDR3: ASSELGAGFYEQY
V: TRBV19

CDR3: ASVANLNNEQF
V: TRBV6-5

CDR3: ASRKRQFQETQY
V: TRBV7-2

CDR3: ASSQRTSGEQY
V: TRBV14

CDR3: SVEPGQGSNEQF
V: TRBV29-1

CDR3: ASSVQEGEKLF
V: TRBV6-1

CDR3: ASSSGLTFGEQY
V: TRBV5-4

CDR3: ASSGRGGQNLYEQY
V: TRBV5-8

CDR3: ASSLVNRITLAKNIQY
V: TRBV7-9

CDR3: SVSPSGATNEKLF
V: TRBV29-1

CDR3: ASSLATGSGTEAF
V: TRBV5-1

CDR3: ASSPGLGAGGNTIY
V: TRBV5-6

CDR3: ASSPQAGRETQY
V: TRBV18

CDR3: ATSPSGGGNSPLH
V: TRBV15

CDR3: ASSEGQWTLQADTQY
V: TRBV25-1

CDR3: ASSPGQGVYNEQF
V: TRBV18